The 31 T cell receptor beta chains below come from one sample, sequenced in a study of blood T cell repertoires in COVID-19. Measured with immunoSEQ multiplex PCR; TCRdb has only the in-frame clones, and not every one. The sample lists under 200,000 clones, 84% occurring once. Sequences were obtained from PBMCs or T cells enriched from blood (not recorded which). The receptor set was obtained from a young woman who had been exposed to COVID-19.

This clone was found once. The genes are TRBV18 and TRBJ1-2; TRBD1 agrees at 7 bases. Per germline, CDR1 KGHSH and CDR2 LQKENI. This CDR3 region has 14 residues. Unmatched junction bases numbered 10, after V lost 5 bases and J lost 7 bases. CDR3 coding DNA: TGTGCCAGCTCAACCGACAGGGAAGTCCTTGGCTACACCTTC. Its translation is CASSTDREVLGYTF.

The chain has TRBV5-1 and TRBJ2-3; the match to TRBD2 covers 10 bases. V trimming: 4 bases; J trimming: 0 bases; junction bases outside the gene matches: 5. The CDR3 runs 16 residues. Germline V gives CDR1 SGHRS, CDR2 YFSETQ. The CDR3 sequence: CASSNPGLASTDTQYF. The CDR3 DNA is TGCGCCAGCAGCAACCCGGGACTAGCGAGCACAGATACGCAGTATTTT.

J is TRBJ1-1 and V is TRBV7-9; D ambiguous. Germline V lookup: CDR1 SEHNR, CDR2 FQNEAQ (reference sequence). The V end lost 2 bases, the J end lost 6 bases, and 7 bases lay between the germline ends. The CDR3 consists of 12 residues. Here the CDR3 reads CASSLSRAEAFF. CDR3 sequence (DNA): TGTGCCAGCAGCTTATCGAGAGCTGAAGCTTTCTTT.

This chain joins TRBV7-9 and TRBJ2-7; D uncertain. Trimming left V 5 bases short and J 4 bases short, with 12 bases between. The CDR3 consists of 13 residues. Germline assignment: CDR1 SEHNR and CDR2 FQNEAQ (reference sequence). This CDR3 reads CASSRNTGYEQYF. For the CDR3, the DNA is TGTGCCAGCAGCCGGAATACGGGTTACGAGCAGTACTTC.

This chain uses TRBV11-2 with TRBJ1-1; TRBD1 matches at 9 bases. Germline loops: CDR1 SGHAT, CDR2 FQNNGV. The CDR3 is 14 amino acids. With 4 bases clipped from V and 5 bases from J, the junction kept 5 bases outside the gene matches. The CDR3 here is CASSSQGAGTEAFF. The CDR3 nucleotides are TGTGCCAGCAGCTCACAGGGGGCGGGAACTGAAGCTTTCTTT.

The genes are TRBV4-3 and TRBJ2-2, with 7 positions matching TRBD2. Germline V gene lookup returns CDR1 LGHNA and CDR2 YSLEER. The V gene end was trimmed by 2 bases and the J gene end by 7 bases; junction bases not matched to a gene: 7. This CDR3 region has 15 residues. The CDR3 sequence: CASSQLGGINGELFF. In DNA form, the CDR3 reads TGCGCCAGCAGCCAATTGGGGGGGATAAACGGGGAGCTGTTTTTT.

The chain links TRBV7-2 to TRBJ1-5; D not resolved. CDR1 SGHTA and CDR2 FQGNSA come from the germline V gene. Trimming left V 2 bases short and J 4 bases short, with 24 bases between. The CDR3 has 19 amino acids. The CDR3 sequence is CASSLLRSHGPNQNQPQHF. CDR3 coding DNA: TGTGCCAGCAGCTTACTACGGTCGCATGGTCCAAACCAAAATCAGCCCCAGCATTTT.

DNA for the CDR3: TGTGCCGCCCTCCCCCCCGGGGGTGGCGAGCAGTACTTC. It translates to CAALPPGGGEQYF. The chain carries TRBV6-5 and TRBJ2-7, with D possibly TRBD2 on 6 matching bases. Per the germline V gene, CDR1 is MNHEY and CDR2 is SVGAGI. V was shortened by 11 bases and J by 6 bases, with 20 bases between the two germline ends. There are 13 residues in the CDR3.

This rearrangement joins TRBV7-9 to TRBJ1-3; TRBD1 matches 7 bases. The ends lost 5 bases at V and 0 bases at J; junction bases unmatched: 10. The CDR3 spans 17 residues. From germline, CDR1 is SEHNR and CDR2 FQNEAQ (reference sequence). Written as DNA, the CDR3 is TGTGCCAGCAGCCCTGACCCGGGACAGAACTCTGGAAACACCATATATTTT. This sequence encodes CASSPDPGQNSGNTIYF.

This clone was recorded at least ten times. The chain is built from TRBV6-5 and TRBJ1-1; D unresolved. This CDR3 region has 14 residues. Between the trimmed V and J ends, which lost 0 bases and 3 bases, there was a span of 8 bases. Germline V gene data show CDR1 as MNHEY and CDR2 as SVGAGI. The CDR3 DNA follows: TGTGCCAGCAGTTACTCGATGAGCTACACTGAAGCTTTCTTT. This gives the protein CASSYSMSYTEAFF.

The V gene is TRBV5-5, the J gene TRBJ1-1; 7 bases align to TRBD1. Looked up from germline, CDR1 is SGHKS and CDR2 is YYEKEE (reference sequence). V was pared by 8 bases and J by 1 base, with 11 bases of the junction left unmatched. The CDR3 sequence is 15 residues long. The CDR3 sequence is CASKAPGQKNTEAFF. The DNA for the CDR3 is TGTGCCAGTAAGGCCCCGGGACAGAAGAACACTGAAGCTTTCTTT.

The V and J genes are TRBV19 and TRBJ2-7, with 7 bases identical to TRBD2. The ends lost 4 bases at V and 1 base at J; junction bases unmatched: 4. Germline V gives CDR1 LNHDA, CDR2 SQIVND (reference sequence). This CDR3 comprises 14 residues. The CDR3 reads CASSSGLGSYEQYF. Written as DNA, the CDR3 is TGTGCCAGTAGTAGCGGACTAGGTTCCTACGAGCAGTACTTC. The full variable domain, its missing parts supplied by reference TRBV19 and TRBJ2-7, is DGGITQSPKYLFRKEGQNVTLSCEQNLNHDAMYWYRQDPGQGLRLIYYSQIVNDFQKGDIAEGYSVSREKKESFPLTVTSAQKNPTAFYLCASSSGLGSYEQYFGPGTRLTVT.

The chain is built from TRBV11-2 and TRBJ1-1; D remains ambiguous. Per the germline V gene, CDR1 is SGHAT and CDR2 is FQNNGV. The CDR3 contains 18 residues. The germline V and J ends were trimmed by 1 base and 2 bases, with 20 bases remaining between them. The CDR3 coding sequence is TGTGCCAGCAGCTTAGGATCATTCACTCCCCCCACCAACACTGAAGCTTTCTTT. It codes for CASSLGSFTPPTNTEAFF. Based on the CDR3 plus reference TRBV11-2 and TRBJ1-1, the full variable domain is EAGVAQSPRYKIIEKRQSVAFWCNPISGHATLYWYQQILGQGPKLLIQFQNNGVVDDSQLPKDRFSAERLKGVDSTLKIQPAKLEDSAVYLCASSLGSFTPPTNTEAFFGQGTRLTVV.

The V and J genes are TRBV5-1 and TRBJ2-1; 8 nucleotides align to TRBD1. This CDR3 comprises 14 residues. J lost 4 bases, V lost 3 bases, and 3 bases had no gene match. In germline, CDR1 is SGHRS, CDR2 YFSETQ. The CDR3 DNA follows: TGCGCCAGCAGCTCCCGACAGGGGTACAATGAGCAGTTCTTC. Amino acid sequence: CASSSRQGYNEQFF.

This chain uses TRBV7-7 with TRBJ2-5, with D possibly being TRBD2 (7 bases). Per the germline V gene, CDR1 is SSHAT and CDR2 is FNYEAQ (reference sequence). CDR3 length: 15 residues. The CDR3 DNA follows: TGTGCTAGCGCCCGAGACGGGGGGCCAGGAGAGACCCAGTACTTC. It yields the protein CASARDGGPGETQYF.

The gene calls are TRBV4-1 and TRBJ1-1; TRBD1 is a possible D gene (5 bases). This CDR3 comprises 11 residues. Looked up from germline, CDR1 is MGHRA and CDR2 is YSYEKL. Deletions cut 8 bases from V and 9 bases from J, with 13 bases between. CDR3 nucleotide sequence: TGCGCCAGCTACGGGGGTCGTCAAGCTTTCTTT. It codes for CASYGGRQAFF.

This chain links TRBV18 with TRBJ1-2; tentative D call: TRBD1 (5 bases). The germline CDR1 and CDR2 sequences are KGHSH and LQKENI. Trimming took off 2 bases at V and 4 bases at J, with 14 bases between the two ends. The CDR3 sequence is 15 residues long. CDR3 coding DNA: TGTGCCAGCTCACCAGACAGCAGTAACTCCTATGGCTACACCTTC. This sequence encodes CASSPDSSNSYGYTF.

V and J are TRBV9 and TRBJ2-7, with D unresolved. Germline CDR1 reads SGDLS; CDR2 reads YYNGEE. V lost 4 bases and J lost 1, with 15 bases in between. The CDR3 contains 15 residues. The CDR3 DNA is TGTGCCAGCAGCCCCCAGCAGGCCCTGTCCTACGAGCAGTACTTC. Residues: CASSPQQALSYEQYF.

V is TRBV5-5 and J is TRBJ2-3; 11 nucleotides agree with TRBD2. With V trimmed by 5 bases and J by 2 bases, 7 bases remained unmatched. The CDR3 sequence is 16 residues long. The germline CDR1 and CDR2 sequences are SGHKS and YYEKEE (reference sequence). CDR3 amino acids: CASRPELAGDTDTQYF. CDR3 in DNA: TGTGCCAGCAGGCCAGAACTAGCGGGGGACACAGATACGCAGTATTTT. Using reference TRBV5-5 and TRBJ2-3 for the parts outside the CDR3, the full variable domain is DAGVTQSPTHLIKTRGQQVTLRCSPISGHKSVSWYQQVLGQGPQFIFQYYEKEERGRGNFPDRFSARQFPNYSSELNVNALLLGDSALYLCASRPELAGDTDTQYFGPGTRLTVL.

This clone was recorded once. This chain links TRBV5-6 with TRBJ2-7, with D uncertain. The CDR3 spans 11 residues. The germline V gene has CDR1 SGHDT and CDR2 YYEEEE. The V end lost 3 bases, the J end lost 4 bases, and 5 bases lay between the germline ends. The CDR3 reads CASSSHYEQYF. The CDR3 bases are TGTGCCAGCAGCTCCCATTACGAGCAGTACTTC.

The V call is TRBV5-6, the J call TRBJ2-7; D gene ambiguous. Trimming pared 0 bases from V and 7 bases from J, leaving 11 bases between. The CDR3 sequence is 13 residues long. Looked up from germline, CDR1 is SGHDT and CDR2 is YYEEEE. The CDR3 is CASSLGVLREQYF. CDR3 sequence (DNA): TGTGCCAGCAGCTTGGGGGTCTTGAGGGAGCAGTACTTC.

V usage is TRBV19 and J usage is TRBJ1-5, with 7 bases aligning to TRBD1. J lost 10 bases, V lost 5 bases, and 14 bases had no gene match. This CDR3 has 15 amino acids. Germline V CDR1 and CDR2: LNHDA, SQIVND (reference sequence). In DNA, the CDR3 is TGTGCCAGTAGTGCCTTCACAGGGGATGATGGCCCCCAGCATTTT. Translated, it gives CASSAFTGDDGPQHF. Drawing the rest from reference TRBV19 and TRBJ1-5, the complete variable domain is DGGITQSPKYLFRKEGQNVTLSCEQNLNHDAMYWYRQDPGQGLRLIYYSQIVNDFQKGDIAEGYSVSREKKESFPLTVTSAQKNPTAFYLCASSAFTGDDGPQHFGDGTRLSIL.

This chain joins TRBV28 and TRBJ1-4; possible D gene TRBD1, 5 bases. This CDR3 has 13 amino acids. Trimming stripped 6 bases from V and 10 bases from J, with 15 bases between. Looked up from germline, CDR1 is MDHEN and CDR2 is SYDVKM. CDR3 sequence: CASSPGGDGKLFF. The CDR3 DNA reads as TGTGCCAGCAGCCCTGGGGGGGATGGAAAACTGTTTTTT.

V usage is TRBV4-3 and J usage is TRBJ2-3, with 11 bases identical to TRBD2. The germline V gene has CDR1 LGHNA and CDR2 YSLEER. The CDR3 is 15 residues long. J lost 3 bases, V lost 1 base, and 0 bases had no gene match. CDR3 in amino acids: CASSQVAGGTDTQYF. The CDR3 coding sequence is TGCGCCAGCAGCCAAGTAGCGGGGGGGACAGATACGCAGTATTTT.

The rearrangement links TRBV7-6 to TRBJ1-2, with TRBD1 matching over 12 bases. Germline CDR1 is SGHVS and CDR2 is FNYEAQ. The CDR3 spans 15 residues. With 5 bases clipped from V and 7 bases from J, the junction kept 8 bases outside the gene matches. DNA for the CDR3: TGTGCCAGCAGCGCCGGGACAGGGGGCGCGGGTGGCTACACCTTC. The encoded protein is CASSAGTGGAGGYTF.

CDR3 nucleotide sequence: TGTGCCAGCAGTCTTTTCGGGCCGACTCCGGGAGAGCAGTATTTT. Its translation is CASSLFGPTPGEQYF. The V gene is TRBV27, the J gene TRBJ2-3; TRBD2 is a possible D gene (6 bases). The CDR3 covers 15 residues. V was pared by 5 bases and J by 11 bases, with 23 bases between. Germline V CDR1 and CDR2: MNHEY, SMNVEV (reference sequence).

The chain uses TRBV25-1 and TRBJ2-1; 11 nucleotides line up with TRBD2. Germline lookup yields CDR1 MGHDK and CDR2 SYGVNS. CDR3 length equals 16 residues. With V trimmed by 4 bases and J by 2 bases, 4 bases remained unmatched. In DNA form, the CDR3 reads TGTGCCAGCAGTGGGGTACTAGCGGGGGCCTACAATGAGCAGTTCTTC. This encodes CASSGVLAGAYNEQFF.

The CDR3 nucleotides read TGCGCCAGCAGCTTGGATGGGGAGTATGAAAAACTGTTTTTT. Amino acids: CASSLDGEYEKLFF. The V gene is TRBV5-1, the J gene TRBJ1-4; D remains ambiguous. Germline V lookup: CDR1 SGHRS, CDR2 YFSETQ. V was shortened by 0 bases and J by 6 bases, with 9 bases between the two germline ends. The CDR3 length is 14 residues.

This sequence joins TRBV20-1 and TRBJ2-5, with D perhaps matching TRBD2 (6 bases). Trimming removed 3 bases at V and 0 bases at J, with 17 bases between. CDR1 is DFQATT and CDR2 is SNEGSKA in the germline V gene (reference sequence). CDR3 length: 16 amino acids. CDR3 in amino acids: CSASPTRGVYQETQYF. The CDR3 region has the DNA TGCAGTGCTAGTCCTACTCGCGGGGTGTACCAAGAGACCCAGTACTTC.

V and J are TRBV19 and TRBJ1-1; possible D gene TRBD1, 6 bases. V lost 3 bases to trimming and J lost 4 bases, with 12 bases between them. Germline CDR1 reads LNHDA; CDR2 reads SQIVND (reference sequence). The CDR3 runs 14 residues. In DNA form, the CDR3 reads TGTGCCAGTAGTATTCGGGACACCCCCACTGAAGCTTTCTTT. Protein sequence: CASSIRDTPTEAFF.

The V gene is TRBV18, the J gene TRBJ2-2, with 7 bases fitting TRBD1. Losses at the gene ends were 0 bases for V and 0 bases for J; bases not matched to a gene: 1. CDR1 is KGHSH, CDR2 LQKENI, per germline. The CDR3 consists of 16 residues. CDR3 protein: CASSPPGQSNTGELFF. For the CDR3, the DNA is TGTGCCAGCTCACCACCGGGACAGTCGAACACCGGGGAGCTGTTTTTT.